The 5 T cell receptor beta chains below come from one sample, sequenced in a study of T-cell memory formation after mild COVID-19. Via MiXCR, TCRdb re-called the 5' RACE reads, giving one row per CDR3 protein. The repertoire holds fewer than 350,000 distinct CDR3 sequences, with roughly 18% as singletons. The specimen was PBMCs or a T cell subset sorted from them (not recorded which). The origin of the receptors is a man between 18 and 29 years old who had mild COVID-19 (a few samples of this study predate the infection). Cell type and time point are not known.

This clonotype was observed a few times. The chain has TRBV20-1 and TRBJ2-7; TRBD2 is a possible D gene (6 bases). The CDR3 is 13 residues long. Per the germline V gene, CDR1 is DFQATT and CDR2 is SNEGSKA (reference sequence). Trimming shortened V by 6 bases and J by 3 bases, and 15 bases separated the two germline ends. The CDR3 protein is CSATGLRGYEQYF. As DNA, the CDR3 is TGCAGTGCGACGGGACTCCGGGGCTACGAGCAGTACTTC.

V gene TRBV7-9 combines with J gene TRBJ1-2; the match to TRBD1 covers 8 bases. This CDR3 has 13 amino acids. Germline V gene data show CDR1 as SEHNR and CDR2 as FQNEAQ (reference sequence). The J segment lost 5 bases and the V segment lost 5 bases, leaving 4 bases of the junction unmatched. The CDR3 DNA is TGTGCCAGCAGCCCGGACAGGGTTTATGGCTACACCTTC. This translates into CASSPDRVYGYTF.

The V call is TRBV7-3, the J call TRBJ2-7; D is ambiguous. The CDR3 is made up of 9 amino acids. Germline CDR1 SGHTA, CDR2 FQGTGA. V lost 2 bases and J 9 bases, leaving 2 bases between the germline ends. The CDR3 is CASSLGQYV. The CDR3 coding sequence is TGTGCCAGCAGCTTAGGGCAGTACGTC.

The chain employs TRBV7-3 and TRBJ2-5; 10 bases line up with TRBD2. The CDR3 totals 14 residues. Germline CDR1 reads SGHTA; CDR2 reads FQGTGA. Trimming cost V 6 bases and J 4 bases; bases outside gene matches: 5. The CDR3 sequence is CASSRTSGLETQYF. The CDR3 coding sequence is TGTGCCAGCAGTCGGACTAGCGGATTAGAGACCCAGTACTTC. The full variable domain, with the rest looked up from reference TRBV7-3 and TRBJ2-5, is GAGVSQTPSNKVTEKGKYVELRCDPISGHTALYWYRQSLGQGPEFLIYFQGTGAADDSGLPNDRFFAVRPEGSVSTLKIQRTERGDSAVYLCASSRTSGLETQYFGPGTRLLVL.

This clonotype was recorded many times. The V call is TRBV5-1, the J call TRBJ1-4; TRBD1 matches at 7 bases. CDR1 is SGHRS and CDR2 is YFSETQ in the germline V gene. The CDR3 loop spans 13 amino acids. The V segment lost 2 bases and the J segment 8 bases; nucleotides outside the gene matches: 3. CDR3 bases: TGCGCCAGCAGCTTCAGGGGGGGGGAAAAACTGTTTTTT. As protein: CASSFRGGEKLFF.